The 2 T cell receptor beta chains listed next were all sequenced from one sample in a study of T cell responses to AZD1222 COVID-19 vaccine. This table comes from immunoSEQ multiplex PCR, and its TCRdb copy is limited to in-frame clones, with some not included. The data hold under 200,000 clones, with over 75% observed a single time. This specimen was peripheral blood, taken on day 0 of AZD1222 vaccination. All receptors derive from an adult in good health.

The V call is TRBV25-1, the J call TRBJ1-6, with D unclear. V lost 3 bases to trimming and J lost 9 bases, with 3 bases between them. The length of the CDR3 is 11 residues. In germline, CDR1 is MGHDK, CDR2 SYGVNS. DNA for the CDR3: TGTGCCAGCAGTGACGGTTCACCCCTCCACTTT. This encodes CASSDGSPLHF.

The chain is built from TRBV27 and TRBJ1-2; 8 nucleotides agree with TRBD1. CDR1 and CDR2 from the germline V gene are MNHEY and SMNVEV (reference sequence). The CDR3 is 13 amino acids. After removal of 3 bases from V and 8 bases from J, the junction contained 5 bases not matched to a gene. This CDR3 reads CASSFRGPGGYTF. In nucleotides, the CDR3 is TGTGCCAGCAGTTTCAGGGGGCCAGGAGGCTACACCTTC.